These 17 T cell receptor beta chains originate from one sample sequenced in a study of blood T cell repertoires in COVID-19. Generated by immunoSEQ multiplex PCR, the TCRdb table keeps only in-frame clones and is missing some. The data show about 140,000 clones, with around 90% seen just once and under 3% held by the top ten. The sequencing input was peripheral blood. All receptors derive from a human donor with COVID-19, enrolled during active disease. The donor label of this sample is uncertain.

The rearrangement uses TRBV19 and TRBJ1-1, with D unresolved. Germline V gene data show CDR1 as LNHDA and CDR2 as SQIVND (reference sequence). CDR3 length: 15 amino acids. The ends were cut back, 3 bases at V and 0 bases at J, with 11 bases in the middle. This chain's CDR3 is CASSIARGVNTEAFF. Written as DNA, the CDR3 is TGTGCCAGTAGTATCGCACGAGGCGTGAACACTGAAGCTTTCTTT.

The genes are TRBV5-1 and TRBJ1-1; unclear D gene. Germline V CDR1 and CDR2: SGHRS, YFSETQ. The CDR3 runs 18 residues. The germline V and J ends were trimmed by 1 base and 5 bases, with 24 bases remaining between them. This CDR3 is CASSLMGSSPVAETEAFF. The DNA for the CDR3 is TGCGCCAGCAGCTTGATGGGGTCATCCCCGGTAGCGGAAACTGAAGCTTTCTTT.

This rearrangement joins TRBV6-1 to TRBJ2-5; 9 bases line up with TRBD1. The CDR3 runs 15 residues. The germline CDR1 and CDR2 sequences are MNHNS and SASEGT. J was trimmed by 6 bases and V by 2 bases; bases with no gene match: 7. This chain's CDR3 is CASSESGTGRQTQYF. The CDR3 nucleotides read TGTGCCAGCAGTGAATCCGGGACAGGGCGGCAGACCCAGTACTTC.

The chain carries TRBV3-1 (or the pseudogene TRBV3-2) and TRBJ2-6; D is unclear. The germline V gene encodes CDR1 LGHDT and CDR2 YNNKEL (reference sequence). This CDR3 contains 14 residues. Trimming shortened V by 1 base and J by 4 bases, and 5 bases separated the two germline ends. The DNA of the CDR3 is TGTGCCAGCAGCCAAGGAGCCGGGGCCAACGTCCTGACTTTC. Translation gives CASSQGAGANVLTF.

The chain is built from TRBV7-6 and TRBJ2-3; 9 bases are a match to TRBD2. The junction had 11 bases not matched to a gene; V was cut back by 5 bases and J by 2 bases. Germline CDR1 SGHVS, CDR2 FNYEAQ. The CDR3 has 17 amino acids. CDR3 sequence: CASSPQVAGDFTDTQYF. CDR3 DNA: TGTGCCAGCAGCCCCCAGGTAGCGGGGGACTTCACAGATACGCAGTATTTT.

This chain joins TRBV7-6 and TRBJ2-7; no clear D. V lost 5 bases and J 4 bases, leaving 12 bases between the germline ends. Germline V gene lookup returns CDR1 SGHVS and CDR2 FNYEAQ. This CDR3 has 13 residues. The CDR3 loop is CASSVTREYEQYF. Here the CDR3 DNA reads TGTGCCAGCAGCGTGACAAGAGAATACGAGCAGTACTTC.

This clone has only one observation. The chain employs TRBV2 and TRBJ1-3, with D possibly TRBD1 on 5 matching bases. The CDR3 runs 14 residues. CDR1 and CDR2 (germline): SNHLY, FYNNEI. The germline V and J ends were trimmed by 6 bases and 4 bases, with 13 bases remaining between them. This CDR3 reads CASSAQGIGNTIYF. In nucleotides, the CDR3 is TGTGCCAGCAGCGCGCAGGGAATCGGAAACACCATATATTTT.

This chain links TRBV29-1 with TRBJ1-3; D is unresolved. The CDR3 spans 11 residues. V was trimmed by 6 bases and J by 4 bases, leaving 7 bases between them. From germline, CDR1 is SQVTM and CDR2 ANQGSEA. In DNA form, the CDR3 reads TGCAGCGTCGACGGGGGAAACACCATATATTTT. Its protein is CSVDGGNTIYF. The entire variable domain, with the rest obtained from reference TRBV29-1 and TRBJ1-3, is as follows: SAVISQKPSRDICQRGTSLTIQCQVDSQVTMMFWYRQQPGQSLTLIATANQGSEATYESGFVIDKFPISRPNLTFSTLTVSNMSPEDSSIYLCSVDGGNTIYFGEGSWLTVV.

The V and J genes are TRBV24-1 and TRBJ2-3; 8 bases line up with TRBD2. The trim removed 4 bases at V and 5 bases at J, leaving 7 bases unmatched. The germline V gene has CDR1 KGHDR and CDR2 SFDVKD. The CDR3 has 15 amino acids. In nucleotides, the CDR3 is TGTGCCACCAGTGACCCGGGAGGGGATCAAGATACGCAGTATTTT. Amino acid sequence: CATSDPGGDQDTQYF.

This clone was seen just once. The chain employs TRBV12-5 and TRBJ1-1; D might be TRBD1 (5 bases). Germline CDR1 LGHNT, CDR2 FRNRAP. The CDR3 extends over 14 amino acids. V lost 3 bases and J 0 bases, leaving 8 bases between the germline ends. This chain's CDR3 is CASGLWGVNTEAFF. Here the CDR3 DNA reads TGTGCTAGTGGTTTATGGGGGGTGAACACTGAAGCTTTCTTT.

The CDR3 bases are TGTGCCAGCAGCCAGGCGATAGGGACAGGGGCCTACGAGCAGTACTTC. It translates to CASSQAIGTGAYEQYF. The rearrangement joins TRBV4-2 to TRBJ2-7; TRBD1 matches 10 bases. CDR1 LGHNA and CDR2 YNFKEQ come from the germline V gene. V gave up 3 bases and J gave up 2 bases; unmatched junction bases: 7. The CDR3 has 16 residues.

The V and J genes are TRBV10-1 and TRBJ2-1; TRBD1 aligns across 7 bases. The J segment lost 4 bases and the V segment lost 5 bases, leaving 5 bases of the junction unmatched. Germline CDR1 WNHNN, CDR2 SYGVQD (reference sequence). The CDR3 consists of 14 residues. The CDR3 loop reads CASSTGVGYNEQFF. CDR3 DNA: TGCGCCAGCAGTACAGGGGTAGGGTACAATGAGCAGTTCTTC.

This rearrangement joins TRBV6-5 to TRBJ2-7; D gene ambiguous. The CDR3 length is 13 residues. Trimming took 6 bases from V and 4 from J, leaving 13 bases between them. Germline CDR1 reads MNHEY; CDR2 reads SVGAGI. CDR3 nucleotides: TGTGCCAGCAGCACCCCCCTCGGGTACGAGCAGTACTTC. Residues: CASSTPLGYEQYF.

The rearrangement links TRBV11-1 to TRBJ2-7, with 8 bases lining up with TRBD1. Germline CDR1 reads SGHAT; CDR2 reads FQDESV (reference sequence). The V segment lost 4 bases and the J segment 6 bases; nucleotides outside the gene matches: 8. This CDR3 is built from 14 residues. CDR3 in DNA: TGTGCCAGCAGCTCGCAGGGGGCAGCCCTCGAGCAGTACTTC. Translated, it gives CASSSQGAALEQYF.

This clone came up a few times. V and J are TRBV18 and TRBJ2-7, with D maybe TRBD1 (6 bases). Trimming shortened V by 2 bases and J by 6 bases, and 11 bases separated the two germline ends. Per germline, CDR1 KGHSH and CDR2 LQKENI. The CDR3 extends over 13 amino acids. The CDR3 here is CASSPGRGGEQYF. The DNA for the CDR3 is TGTGCCAGCTCACCAGGCAGGGGCGGCGAGCAGTACTTC. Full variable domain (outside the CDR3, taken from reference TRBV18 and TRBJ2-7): NAGVMQNPRHLVRRRGQEARLRCSPMKGHSHVYWYRQLPEEGLKFMVYLQKENIIDESGMPKERFSAEFPKEGPSILRIQQVVRGDSAAYFCASSPGRGGEQYFGPGTRLTVT.

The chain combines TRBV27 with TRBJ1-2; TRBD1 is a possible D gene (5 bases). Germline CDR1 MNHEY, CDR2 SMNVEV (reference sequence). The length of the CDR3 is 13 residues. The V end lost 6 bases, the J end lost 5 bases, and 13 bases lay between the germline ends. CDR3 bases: TGTGCCAGCAGAAGACTGGAGGGGTATGGCTACACCTTC. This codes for CASRRLEGYGYTF.

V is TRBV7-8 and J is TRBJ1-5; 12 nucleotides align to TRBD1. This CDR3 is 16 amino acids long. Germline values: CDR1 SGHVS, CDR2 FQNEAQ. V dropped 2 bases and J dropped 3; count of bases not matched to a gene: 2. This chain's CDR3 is CASSLRDRGLNQPQHF. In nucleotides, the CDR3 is TGTGCCAGCAGCTTAAGGGACAGGGGGCTCAATCAGCCCCAGCATTTT.